These T cell receptor beta chains were read from a single sample in a study of cytomegalovirus exposure and HLA in healthy donors. Libraries were prepared by immunoSEQ multiplex PCR; TCRdb keeps only in-frame clonotypes and omits some of them. The sample lists 200,000 to 250,000 clones; 70% to 90% were seen once. Sequenced: PBMCs. The origin of the receptors is a human donor in good health. CDR3s include the opening cysteine and the closing phenylalanine or tryptophan. A D gene is named only where the DNA matches it firmly. Not every row has a clone size; where given, it reads once, few, many or a size class.

clone size	V gene	D gene	J gene	CDR3 DNA	CDR3 protein
-	TRBV7-2	TRBD2	TRBJ2-1	TGTGCCAGCAGCCCAAGCGGGACCTACAATGAGCAGTTCTTC	CASSPSGTYNEQFF
-	TRBV10-3	-	TRBJ2-3	TGTGCCATCAGTGGGAGTAGCCGCACAGATACGCAGTATTTT	CAISGSSRTDTQYF
-	TRBV6-5	-	TRBJ1-2	TGTGCCAGCAGCAGGGGAGTCTATGGCTACACCTTC	CASSRGVYGYTF
-	TRBV15	-	TRBJ2-1	TGTGCCACCAGCAGAGGTCGGATCGGAGGAGCCTACAATGAGCAGTTCTTC	CATSRGRIGGAYNEQFF
once	TRBV6-1	-	TRBJ1-5	TGTGCCAGCAGTAACGACAACAATCAGCCCCAGCATTTT	CASSNDNNQPQHF
once	TRBV28	TRBD1	TRBJ2-7	TGTGCCAGCAGTGGGGGACAGGAGCTCTCCTACGAGCAGTACTTC	CASSGGQELSYEQYF
-	TRBV5-1	-	TRBJ1-5	TGCGCCAGCAGCTTGGACCCAGTCAATCAGCCCCAGCATTTT	CASSLDPVNQPQHF
once	TRBV7-9	-	TRBJ2-1	TGTGCCAGCAGACCATCTAGAAATTCCTACAATGAGCAGTTCTTC	CASRPSRNSYNEQFF
-	TRBV7-9	TRBD2	TRBJ2-1	TGTGCCAGCAGCTTAATAAATCGGCTAGCGGGTAGCAATGAGCAGTTCTTC	CASSLINRLAGSNEQFF
-	TRBV20-1	-	TRBJ2-5	TGCAGTGCCGCCCGGGAGACCCAGTACTTC	CSAARETQYF
-	TRBV19	-	TRBJ1-5	TGTGCCAGTACCCTGACAGACCAACTACTCAATCAGCCCCAGCATTTT	CASTLTDQLLNQPQHF
-	TRBV6-1	TRBD2	TRBJ2-7	TGTGCCAGCAGTGAAGCGGGAGGGCGGAACGAGCAGTACTTC	CASSEAGGRNEQYF
-	TRBV27	TRBD2	TRBJ2-1	TGTGCCAGCAGTTCAGGACTAGCGGAGGTGAATGAGCAGTTCTTC	CASSSGLAEVNEQFF
-	TRBV5-1	-	TRBJ1-4	TGCGCCAGCAGCTTTCGGGGGGCAGGAGAAAAACTGTTTTTT	CASSFRGAGEKLFF
few	TRBV5-1	-	TRBJ1-1	TGCGCCAGCAGCTTGGCCGGGAAGACCGAAGCTTTCTTT	CASSLAGKTEAFF
-	TRBV29-1	TRBD2	TRBJ2-1	TGCAGCGTTGAAAGTCGTGCTAGCGGGAGCCTCAATGAGCAGTTCTTC	CSVESRASGSLNEQFF
-	TRBV2	-	TRBJ2-7	TGTGCCAGCAGTGATCTAGCCCGGCGCGAGCAGTACTTC	CASSDLARREQYF
-	TRBV2	-	TRBJ1-5	TGTGCCAGCAGTCTACTCGGAGCAGGCAATCAGCCCCAGCATTTT	CASSLLGAGNQPQHF
-	TRBV9	-	TRBJ2-5	TGTGCCAGCAGCGTAGGGCTATGGGCGGAGACCCAGTACTTC	CASSVGLWAETQYF
-	TRBV25-1	TRBD2	TRBJ2-5	TGTGCCAGCTCCCGAGGTGGGACTAGCGGGAGGTTGGGAGAGACCCAGTACTTC	CASSRGGTSGRLGETQYF
-	TRBV5-6	-	TRBJ2-3	TGTGCCAGCAGCTTGGGAGGACCCTTGGAGGGAACGCAGTATTTT	CASSLGGPLEGTQYF
-	TRBV11-2	-	TRBJ2-1	TGTGCCAGCAGGCTGAGACAGGCGGACTACAATGAGCAGTTCTTC	CASRLRQADYNEQFF
-	TRBV18	-	TRBJ1-2	TGTGCCAGCTCACCAGCGGAAGGCTACACCTTC	CASSPAEGYTF
-	TRBV5-4	-	TRBJ1-3	TGTGCCAGCAGCTCACCAGGGACTGGAAACACCATATATTTT	CASSSPGTGNTIYF
-	TRBV28	TRBD1	TRBJ2-7	TGTGCCAGCAGTGGCCCCGGGACAGACAATCCCTACGAGCAGTACTTC	CASSGPGTDNPYEQYF
-	TRBV6-6	TRBD1	TRBJ1-1	TGTGCCAGCAGTTATGGGACAGGGAACACTGAAGCTTTCTTT	CASSYGTGNTEAFF
-	TRBV5-1	TRBD2	TRBJ2-1	TGCGCCAGCAGCTTACTAGCGGGAGGTAACAATGAGCAGTTCTTC	CASSLLAGGNNEQFF
-	TRBV29-1	-	TRBJ1-2	TGCAGCGCGGGGGGCCGCAATTATGGCTACACCTTC	CSAGGRNYGYTF
-	TRBV11-1	TRBD1	TRBJ1-1	TGTGCCAGCAGCTTAGAAACAGGGGGCGCCGACACTGAAGCTTTCTTT	CASSLETGGADTEAFF
-	TRBV7-2	-	TRBJ1-2	TGTGCCAGCAGCGGGGGGGGTGGCACTAACTATGGCTACACCTTT	CASSGGGGTNYGYTF
-	TRBV5-1	TRBD1	TRBJ1-1	TGCGCCAGCAGCTTTGAAGGGGGCCGCACTGAAGCTTTCTTT	CASSFEGGRTEAFF
-	TRBV6-1	-	TRBJ2-5	TGTGCCAGCAGTGAAGGACTAGGGGCGGTGACCCAGTACTTC	CASSEGLGAVTQYF
-	TRBV28	TRBD1	TRBJ1-1	TGTGCCAGCAGTCCCGGGACAGGGATTAACACTGAAGCTTTCTTT	CASSPGTGINTEAFF
-	TRBV5-6	-	TRBJ2-2	TGTGCCAGCAGCTTTGGTGCAGGTGCCGGGGAGCTGTTTTTT	CASSFGAGAGELFF
-	TRBV14	TRBD1	TRBJ2-5	TGTGCCAGCAGCCCCGGGGACAGGGGATGGCAAGAGACCCAGTACTTC	CASSPGDRGWQETQYF
-	TRBV7-2	-	TRBJ2-5	TGTGCCAGCAGCTGGAGACCGAACCAAGAGACCCAGTACTTC	CASSWRPNQETQYF
once	TRBV2	-	TRBJ2-2	TGTGCCAGCAGGGGCTTTAACACCGGGGAGCTGTTTTTT	CASRGFNTGELFF
-	TRBV7-9	-	TRBJ2-3	TGTGCCAGCAGTTCGGAGGTTCCCACAGATACGCAGTATTTT	CASSSEVPTDTQYF
-	TRBV29-1	TRBD2	TRBJ2-2	TGCAGCGTTGAAGATCTTCAGAGCGGGATGAACACCGGGGAGCTGTTTTTT	CSVEDLQSGMNTGELFF
-	TRBV5-1	TRBD2	TRBJ2-1	TGCGCCAGCAGTTTTTCGGGACTAGCGGGAAATGAGCAGTTCTTC	CASSFSGLAGNEQFF
-	TRBV7-9	-	TRBJ2-1	TGTGCCAGCAGCTTAGAACACTCCTACAATGAGCAGTTCTTC	CASSLEHSYNEQFF
once	TRBV29-1	-	TRBJ2-3	TGCAGCGTCCTAACAGGGACAGATACGCAGTATTTT	CSVLTGTDTQYF
-	TRBV5-5	TRBD1	TRBJ2-4	TGTGCCAGCACCCTGGACAGGATGCTAGCCAAAAACATTCAGTACTTC	CASTLDRMLAKNIQYF
once	TRBV4-1	TRBD1	TRBJ2-7	TGCGCCAGCAGCCATTTTTGGTGGAGTAAGGACAGGGGGAGTCACGAGCAGTACTTC	CASSHFWWSKDRGSHEQYF
-	TRBV7-6	TRBD1	TRBJ1-5	TGTGCCAGCAGCGTAGGGACAGGACGCAATCAGCCCCAGCATTTT	CASSVGTGRNQPQHF
-	TRBV5-5	-	TRBJ2-3	TGTGCCAGCAGCTTGGGGTTTCGCCAGGGGACAGATACGCAGTATTTT	CASSLGFRQGTDTQYF
-	TRBV15	TRBD1	TRBJ2-3	TGTGCCACCAGCAGAGAGCCCGGGACAGACTTCACAGATACGCAGTATTTT	CATSREPGTDFTDTQYF
-	TRBV7-9	-	TRBJ1-5	TGTGCCAGCAGCCCCCACAGTGATAGCAATCAGCCCCAGCATTTT	CASSPHSDSNQPQHF
-	TRBV6-5	-	TRBJ2-7	TGTGCCAGCAGTTACTCGGGCAGGGGTTCCTACGAGCAGTACTTC	CASSYSGRGSYEQYF